The 16 T cell receptor beta chains below come from one sample, sequenced in a study of shared clonotypes between healthy human individuals. Clones were sequenced by immunoSEQ multiplex PCR, and TCRdb holds only the in-frame ones, with some missing. The sample shows around 940,000 clones, roughly 72% of them seen only once. Sample: memory CD4+ T cells sorted from blood. Subset noted: CD45RA-negative fraction. These receptors were obtained from a man between 18 and 35 years old in good health.

A few counts support this clone. V and J are TRBV7-8 and TRBJ2-7, with unresolved D. The CDR3 consists of 12 residues. The ends were cut back, 4 bases at V and 7 bases at J, with 11 bases in the middle. The germline CDR1 and CDR2 sequences are SGHVS and FQNEAQ. DNA of the CDR3: TGTGCCAGCAGCTACGCGCGAGGTGAGCAGTACTTC. Protein sequence: CASSYARGEQYF.

The genes are TRBV18 and TRBJ2-1, with 7 bases lining up with TRBD2. The germline V gene encodes CDR1 KGHSH and CDR2 LQKENI. The CDR3 totals 15 residues. Germline trimming cut 0 bases from V and 4 bases from J; bases unmatched to any gene: 3. The CDR3 sequence: CASSPPPSGYNEQFF. Written as DNA, the CDR3 is TGTGCCAGCTCACCACCGCCTAGCGGATACAATGAGCAGTTCTTC.

This CDR3 reads CASSLNGRPNVLTF. The CDR3, as DNA: TGCGCCAGCAGTCTAAACGGGAGGCCCAACGTCCTGACTTTC. The chain has TRBV23-1 and TRBJ2-6, with 7 bases identical to TRBD2. TRBV23-1 falls under the ORF class, with uncertain function. J gave up 8 bases and V 4 bases, and 5 bases lay outside the gene matches. This CDR3 has 14 amino acids.

The chain couples TRBV4-3 to TRBJ2-1; D might be TRBD2 (6 bases). The V end was cut by 4 bases, the J end by 7 bases, with 17 bases between. Germline V gene data show CDR1 as LGHNA and CDR2 as YSLEER. The CDR3 consists of 15 residues. CDR3 DNA sequence: TGCGCCAGCAGCCCTAACCGACTAGATCGGAATGAGCAGTTCTTC. It translates to CASSPNRLDRNEQFF.

The chain carries TRBV7-2 and TRBJ2-2, with TRBD1 identical over 11 bases. The CDR3 is 18 amino acids. V dropped 0 bases and J dropped 7; count of bases not matched to a gene: 10. Germline V CDR1 and CDR2: SGHTA, FQGNSA. The CDR3 region is CASSLALVGQGAGGELFF. DNA of the CDR3: TGTGCCAGCAGCTTAGCCCTAGTTGGACAGGGGGCGGGCGGGGAGCTGTTTTTT.

This clone was found a few times. The chain employs TRBV21-1 and TRBJ1-4. TRBV21-1 is tagged as a pseudogene. The CDR3 is 9 residues long. The CDR3 protein is CAREEKLFF. In DNA form, the CDR3 reads TGTGCTAGGGAGGAAAAACTGTTTTTT.

This clone was observed a handful of times. The V and J genes are TRBV2 and TRBJ2-6, with D uncertain. The V and J ends lost 3 bases and 2 bases respectively, with 11 bases between them. The CDR3 is 16 amino acids. CDR1 is SNHLY, CDR2 FYNNEI, per germline. Written as DNA, the CDR3 is TGTGCCAGCAGTGATAGATGGGCCCCTGGGGCCAACGTCCTGACTTTC. It translates to CASSDRWAPGANVLTF.

This clone was observed once. V and J are TRBV6-1 and TRBJ1-2; D ambiguous. This CDR3 spans 15 amino acids. Germline V CDR1 and CDR2: MNHNS, SASEGT. Between the trimmed V and J ends, which lost 7 bases and 0 bases, there was a span of 15 bases. The CDR3 loop is CASTVEGYSNYGYTF. In nucleotides, the CDR3 is TGTGCCAGCACCGTGGAGGGTTACTCTAACTATGGCTACACCTTC.

This clone was seen at least ten times. This chain links TRBV5-1 with TRBJ1-1; 10 bases are shared with TRBD1. V shed 4 bases and J 7 bases; nucleotides not matched to a gene: 7. The CDR3 extends over 14 amino acids. Germline V gives CDR1 SGHRS, CDR2 YFSETQ. In DNA form, the CDR3 reads TGCGCCAGCAGCCCGGGACAGGGGTTCGGTGAAGCTTTCTTT. Its protein is CASSPGQGFGEAFF.

This chain connects TRBV5-1 to TRBJ2-7; TRBD1 matches 11 bases. Losses at the gene ends were 4 bases for V and 1 base for J; bases not matched to a gene: 4. Per the germline V gene, CDR1 is SGHRS and CDR2 is YFSETQ. There are 15 residues in the CDR3. The CDR3 protein is CASSRGTGGSYEQYF. CDR3 nucleotides: TGCGCCAGCAGCCGGGGGACAGGGGGGTCCTACGAGCAGTACTTC.

As concerns this clone: The same CDR3 can be traced to other DNA sequences in this sample. V gene TRBV4-3 combines with J gene TRBJ2-5; D is possibly TRBD1 or TRBD2 (5 bases each). Trimming removed 0 bases from V and 5 bases from J, with 13 bases in between. Per germline, CDR1 LGHNA and CDR2 YSLEER. The CDR3 runs 15 residues. CDR3 in amino acids: CASSQDPGARETQYF. The CDR3 region has the DNA TGCGCCAGCAGCCAAGATCCCGGGGCCCGGGAGACCCAGTACTTC.

The J gene is TRBJ2-1, the V gene TRBV2; tentatively, D is TRBD1 or TRBD2 (6 bases each). The CDR3 loop spans 14 amino acids. Per the germline V gene, CDR1 is SNHLY and CDR2 is FYNNEI. V shed 8 bases and J shed 5 bases, with 16 bases lying between them. The DNA for the CDR3 is TGTGCCAGCGGAAAGGGGGACTGGGACAATGAGCAGTTCTTC. Its translation: CASGKGDWDNEQFF.

The genes are TRBV7-9 and TRBJ1-1, with TRBD1 as a possible D gene (5 bases). Germline values: CDR1 SEHNR, CDR2 FQNEAQ (reference sequence). V lost 4 bases, J lost 10 bases, and 16 bases lay in between. This CDR3 spans 13 amino acids. The CDR3, as DNA: TGTGCCAGCAGCTCCGGGGGTAGTGAGGGAGCTTTCTTT. Its protein is CASSSGGSEGAFF.

The V call is TRBV13, the J call TRBJ1-4; the D gene is possibly TRBD1 (5 bases). V gave up 3 bases and J gave up 8 bases, with 13 bases separating them. CDR1 and CDR2 from the germline V gene are PRHDT and FYEKMQ (reference sequence). The CDR3 totals 14 residues. The CDR3 is CASSFGHTTEKLFF. The DNA for the CDR3 is TGTGCCAGCAGCTTCGGACATACGACGGAAAAACTGTTTTTT.

The rearrangement joins TRBV10-3 to TRBJ2-6; D is unclear. The CDR3 runs 13 residues. Germline assignment: CDR1 ENHRY and CDR2 SYGVKD. V was cut by 2 bases and J by 2 bases, with 1 base left in between. The CDR3 loop reads CAISEPGANVLTF. CDR3 DNA sequence: TGTGCCATCAGTGAGCCTGGGGCCAACGTCCTGACTTTC.

This clone was seen repeatedly, ten times or more. CDR3 sequence (DNA): TGTGCCAGCAGTTTCAACGAGCAGTACTTC. It is translated as CASSFNEQYF. This rearrangement joins TRBV27 to TRBJ2-7; D is unresolved. Trimming cost V 3 bases and J 5 bases, with 2 bases left between them. Germline CDR1 is MNHEY and CDR2 is SMNVEV (reference sequence). This CDR3 contains 10 residues.